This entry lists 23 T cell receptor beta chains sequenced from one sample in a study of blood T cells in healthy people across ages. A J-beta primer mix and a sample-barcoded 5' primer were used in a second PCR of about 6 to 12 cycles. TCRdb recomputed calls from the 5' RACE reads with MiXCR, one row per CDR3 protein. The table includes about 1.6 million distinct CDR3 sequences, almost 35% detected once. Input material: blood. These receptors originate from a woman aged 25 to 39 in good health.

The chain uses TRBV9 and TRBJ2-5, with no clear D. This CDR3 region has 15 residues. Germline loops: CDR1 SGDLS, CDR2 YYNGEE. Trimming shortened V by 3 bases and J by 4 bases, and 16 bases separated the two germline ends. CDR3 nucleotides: TGTGCCAGCAGCGCCTACAGAAATCTGGGAGAGACCCAGTACTTC. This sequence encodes CASSAYRNLGETQYF.

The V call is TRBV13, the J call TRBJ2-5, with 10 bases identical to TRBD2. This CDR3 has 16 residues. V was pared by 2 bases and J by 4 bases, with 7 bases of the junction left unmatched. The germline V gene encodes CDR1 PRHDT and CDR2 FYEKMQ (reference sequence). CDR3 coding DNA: TGTGCCAGCAGCTTAAAACGAGCTAGCGGGGGAGAGACCCAGTACTTC. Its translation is CASSLKRASGGETQYF. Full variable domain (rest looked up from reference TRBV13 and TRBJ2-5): AAGVIQSPRHLIKEKRETATLKCYPIPRHDTVYWYQQGPGQDPQFLISFYEKMQSDKGSIPDRFSAQQFSDYHSELNMSSLELGDSALYFCASSLKRASGGETQYFGPGTRLLVL.

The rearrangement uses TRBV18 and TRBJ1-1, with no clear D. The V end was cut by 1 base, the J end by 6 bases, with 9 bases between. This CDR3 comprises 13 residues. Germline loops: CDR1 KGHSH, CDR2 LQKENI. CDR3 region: CASSPLKGSEAFF. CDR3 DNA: TGTGCCAGCTCACCACTCAAGGGTTCTGAAGCTTTCTTT.

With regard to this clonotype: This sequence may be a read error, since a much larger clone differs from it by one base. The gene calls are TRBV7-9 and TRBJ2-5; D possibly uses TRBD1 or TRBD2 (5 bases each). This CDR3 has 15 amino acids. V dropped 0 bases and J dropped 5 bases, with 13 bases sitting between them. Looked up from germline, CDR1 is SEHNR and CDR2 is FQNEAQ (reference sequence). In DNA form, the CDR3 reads TGTGCCAGCAGCTTAGCGGCCGGGGCGAGGGAGACCCAGTACTTC. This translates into CASSLAAGARETQYF.

The CDR3 region has the DNA TGTGCCAGCAGTTCGGGACCGAACGTCCACAATGAGCAGTTCTTC. Its translation is CASSSGPNVHNEQFF. V and J are TRBV28 and TRBJ2-1; perhaps D is TRBD1 or TRBD2 (5 bases each). The CDR3 runs to 15 residues. V was cut by 4 bases and J by 5 bases, with 15 bases left in between. CDR1 and CDR2 from the germline V gene are MDHEN and SYDVKM.

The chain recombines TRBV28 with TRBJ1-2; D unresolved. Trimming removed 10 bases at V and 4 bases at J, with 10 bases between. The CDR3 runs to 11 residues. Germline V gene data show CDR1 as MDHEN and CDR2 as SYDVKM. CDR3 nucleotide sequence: TGTGCCACCACCGCGACCTATGGCTACACCTTC. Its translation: CATTATYGYTF.

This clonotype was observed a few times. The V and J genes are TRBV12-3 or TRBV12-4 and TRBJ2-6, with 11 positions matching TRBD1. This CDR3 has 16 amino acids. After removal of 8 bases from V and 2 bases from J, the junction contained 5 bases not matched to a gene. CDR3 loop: CASRGQGAPGANVLTF. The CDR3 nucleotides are TGTGCCAGCCGTGGACAGGGGGCGCCTGGGGCCAACGTCCTGACTTTC.

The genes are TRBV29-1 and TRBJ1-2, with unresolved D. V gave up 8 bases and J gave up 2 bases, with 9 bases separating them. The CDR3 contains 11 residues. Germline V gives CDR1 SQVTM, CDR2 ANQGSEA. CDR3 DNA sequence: TGCAGCACCCCCAGCAACTATGGCTACACCTTC. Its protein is CSTPSNYGYTF.

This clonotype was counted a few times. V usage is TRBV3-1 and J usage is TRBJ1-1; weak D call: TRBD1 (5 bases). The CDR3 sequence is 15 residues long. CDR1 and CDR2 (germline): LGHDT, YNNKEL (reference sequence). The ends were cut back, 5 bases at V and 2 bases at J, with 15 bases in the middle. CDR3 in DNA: TGTGCCAGCAGCAAACCCGGGACGGGAAACACTGAAGCTTTCTTT. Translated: CASSKPGTGNTEAFF.

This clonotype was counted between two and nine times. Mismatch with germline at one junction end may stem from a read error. Here the CDR3 DNA reads TGTGCTAGCAGCACCGGGACTAGCGGGGGGAGCTCCTACAATGGGCAGTTCTTC. As protein: CASSTGTSGGSSYNGQFF. The V call is TRBV5-6, the J call TRBJ2-1; 15 bases align to TRBD2. Germline CDR1 SGHDT, CDR2 YYEEEE. This CDR3 has 18 residues.

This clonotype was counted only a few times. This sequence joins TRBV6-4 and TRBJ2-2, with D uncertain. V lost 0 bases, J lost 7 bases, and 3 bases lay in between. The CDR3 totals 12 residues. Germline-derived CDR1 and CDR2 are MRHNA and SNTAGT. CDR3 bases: TGTGCCAGCAGTGACTCGTTCGGGGAGCTGTTTTTT. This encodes CASSDSFGELFF.

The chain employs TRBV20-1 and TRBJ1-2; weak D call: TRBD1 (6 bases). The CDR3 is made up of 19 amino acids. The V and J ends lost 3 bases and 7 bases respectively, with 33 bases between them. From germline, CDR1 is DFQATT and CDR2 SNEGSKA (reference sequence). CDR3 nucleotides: TGCAGTGCTAGGGATGGGATTACAAAACAAACCGGGGGCTATGGTGGCTACACCTTC. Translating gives CSARDGITKQTGGYGGYTF.

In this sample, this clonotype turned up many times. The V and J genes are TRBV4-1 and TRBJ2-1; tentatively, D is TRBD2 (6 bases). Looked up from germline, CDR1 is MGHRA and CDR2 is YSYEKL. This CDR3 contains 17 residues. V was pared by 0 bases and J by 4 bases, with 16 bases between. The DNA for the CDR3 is TGCGCCAGCAGCCAAGATGGGGGACTTTTTAGATACAATGAGCAGTTCTTC. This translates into CASSQDGGLFRYNEQFF.

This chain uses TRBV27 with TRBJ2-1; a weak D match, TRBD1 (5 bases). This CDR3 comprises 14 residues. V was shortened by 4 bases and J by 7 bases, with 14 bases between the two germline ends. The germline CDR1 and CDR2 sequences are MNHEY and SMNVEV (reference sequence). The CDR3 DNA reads TGTGCCAGCAGTTCTGCAGGGCAGAGGAATGAGCAGTTCTTC. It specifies CASSSAGQRNEQFF.

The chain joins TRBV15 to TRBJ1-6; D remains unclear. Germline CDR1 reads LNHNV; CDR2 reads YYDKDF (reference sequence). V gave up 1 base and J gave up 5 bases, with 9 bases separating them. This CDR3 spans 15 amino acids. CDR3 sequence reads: CATSRGTANNSPLHF. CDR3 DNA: TGTGCCACCAGCAGAGGAACGGCCAATAATTCACCCCTCCACTTT.

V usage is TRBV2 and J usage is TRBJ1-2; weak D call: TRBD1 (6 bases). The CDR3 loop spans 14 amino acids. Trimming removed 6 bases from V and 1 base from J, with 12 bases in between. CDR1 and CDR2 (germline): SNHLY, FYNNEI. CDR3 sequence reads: CASRYRELNYGYTF. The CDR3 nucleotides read TGTGCCAGCAGGTACAGGGAACTTAACTATGGCTACACCTTC. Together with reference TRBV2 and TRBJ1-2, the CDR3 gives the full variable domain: EPEVTQTPSHQVTQMGQEVILRCVPISNHLYFYWYRQILGQKVEFLVSFYNNEISEKSEIFDDQFSVERPDGSNFTLKIRSTKLEDSAMYFCASRYRELNYGYTFGSGTRLTVV.

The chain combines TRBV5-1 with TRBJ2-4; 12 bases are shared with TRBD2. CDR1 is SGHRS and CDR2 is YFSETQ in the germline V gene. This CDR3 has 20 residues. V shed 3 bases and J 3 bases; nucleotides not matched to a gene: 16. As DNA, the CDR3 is TGCGCCAGCAGCTCCGGACGGGCGACTAGCGGGAGTCGAGGCAAAAACATTCAGTACTTC. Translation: CASSSGRATSGSRGKNIQYF.

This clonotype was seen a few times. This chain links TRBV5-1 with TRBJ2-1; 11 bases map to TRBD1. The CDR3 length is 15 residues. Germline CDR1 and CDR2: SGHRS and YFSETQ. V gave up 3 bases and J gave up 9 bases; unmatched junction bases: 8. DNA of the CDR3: TGCGCCAGCAGCTCCACCGGGACAGGGGGGGGTGAGCAGTTCTTC. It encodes CASSSTGTGGGEQFF.

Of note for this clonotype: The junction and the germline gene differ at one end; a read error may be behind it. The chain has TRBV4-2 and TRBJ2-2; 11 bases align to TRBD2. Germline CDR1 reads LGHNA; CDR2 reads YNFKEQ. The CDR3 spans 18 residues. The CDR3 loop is CASSQEPGLAENTGELFF. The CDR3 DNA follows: TGTGCCAGCAGCCAAGAACCGGGACTAGCGGAGAACACTGGGGAGCTGTTTTTT.

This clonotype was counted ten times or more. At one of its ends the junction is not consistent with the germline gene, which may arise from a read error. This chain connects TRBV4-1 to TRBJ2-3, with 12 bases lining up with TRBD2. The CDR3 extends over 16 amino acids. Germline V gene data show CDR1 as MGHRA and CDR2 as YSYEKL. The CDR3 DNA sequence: TGTGCCAGCAGCCAAGGACTAGCGGGAATCACAGATACGCAGTATTTT. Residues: CASSQGLAGITDTQYF.

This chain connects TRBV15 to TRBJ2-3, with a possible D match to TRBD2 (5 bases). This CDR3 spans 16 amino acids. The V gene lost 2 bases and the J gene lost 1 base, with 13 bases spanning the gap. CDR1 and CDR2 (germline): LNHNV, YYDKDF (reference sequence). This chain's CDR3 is CATSRSRERGTDTQYF. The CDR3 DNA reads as TGTGCCACCAGCAGATCTAGGGAGCGCGGCACAGATACGCAGTATTTT.

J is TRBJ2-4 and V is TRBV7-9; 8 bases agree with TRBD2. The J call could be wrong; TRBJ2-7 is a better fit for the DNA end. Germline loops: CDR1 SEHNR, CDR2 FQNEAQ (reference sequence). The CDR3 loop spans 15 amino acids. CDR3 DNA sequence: TGTGCCAGCAGCTTAGTGGTAGCGGGGAAGGGCGAGCAGTACTTC. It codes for CASSLVVAGKGEQYF.

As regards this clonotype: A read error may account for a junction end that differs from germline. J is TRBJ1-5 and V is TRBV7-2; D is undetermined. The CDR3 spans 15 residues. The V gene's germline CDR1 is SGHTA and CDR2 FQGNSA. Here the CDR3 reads CASSQVGVTNQPPHF. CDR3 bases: TGTGCCAGCAGCCAAGTAGGAGTGACGAATCAGCCCCCGCATTTT.